These 12 T cell receptor beta chains were sequenced from one sample in a study of vaccination effects on CD4 cells after COVID-19. ViraFEST assay sequencing came after antigen-specific CD4+ T cells were expanded with viral peptide pools. Cultured cells yielded isolated CD4+ T cells after 10 days. Participants each got two BNT162b2 or mRNA-1273 vaccine doses. Their target antigens are unknown. The assay was immunoSEQ multiplex PCR, and TCRdb's table has in-frame clones only and misses some. Here the sample spans tens of thousands of clones, roughly 81% being singletons. The sample consisted of CD4+ T cells from PBMCs cultured with HCoV-229E spike peptides, taken after COVID-19 vaccination. The source of these receptors is a human donor who received a COVID-19 vaccine.

The chain carries TRBV5-8 and TRBJ1-5; D call uncertain. Germline CDR1 and CDR2: SGHTS and YDEGEE. Trimming cost V 4 bases and J 4 bases, with 6 bases left between them. CDR3 length: 12 amino acids. CDR3 sequence (DNA): TGTGCCAGCAGCCCATATAATCAGCCCCAGCATTTT. It encodes CASSPYNQPQHF.

V gene TRBV7-2 combines with J gene TRBJ1-2, with 12 bases matching TRBD1. Germline CDR1 SGHTA, CDR2 FQGNSA. CDR3 length: 15 residues. Trimming took 5 bases from V and 8 from J; bases not matched to a gene: 9. The CDR3 DNA sequence: TGTGCCAGCAGCCTGCGCGGGACAGGGGGCCCAGGCTACACCTTC. Its translation is CASSLRGTGGPGYTF.

V gene TRBV15 combines with J gene TRBJ1-5, with TRBD1 matching over 7 bases. Trimming took 0 bases from V and 2 from J; bases not matched to a gene: 7. The CDR3 is 17 residues long. Germline CDR1 LNHNV, CDR2 YYDKDF (reference sequence). CDR3 DNA: TGTGCCACCAGCAGAGACGACAGGGTGTGGCGCAATCAGCCCCAGCATTTT. The encoded protein is CATSRDDRVWRNQPQHF.

The gene calls are TRBV27 and TRBJ1-6; no definite D call. The CDR3 sequence is 14 residues long. Trimming shortened V by 5 bases and J by 7 bases, and 12 bases separated the two germline ends. Germline V lookup: CDR1 MNHEY, CDR2 SMNVEV (reference sequence). The CDR3 reads CASSPPGNNSPLHF. The CDR3 DNA sequence: TGTGCCAGCAGTCCGCCGGGGAACAATTCACCCCTCCACTTT.

The rearrangement joins TRBV4-2 to TRBJ2-5; 7 bases match TRBD2. After removal of 4 bases from V and 5 bases from J, the junction contained 13 bases not matched to a gene. Germline lookup yields CDR1 LGHNA and CDR2 YNFKEQ. This CDR3 is built from 16 residues. The CDR3 sequence is CASSRTGQRGGETQYF. The DNA of the CDR3 is TGTGCCAGCAGCCGAACAGGACAAAGGGGAGGGGAGACCCAGTACTTC.

This chain joins TRBV15 and TRBJ1-1, with TRBD1 identical over 10 bases. V gave up 3 bases and J gave up 6 bases; unmatched junction bases: 4. CDR3 length equals 14 residues. Germline CDR1 and CDR2: LNHNV and YYDKDF (reference sequence). This CDR3 reads CATSRSDRGAEAFF. As DNA, the CDR3 is TGTGCCACCAGCAGGTCGGACAGGGGGGCTGAAGCTTTCTTT.

The chain combines TRBV2 with TRBJ2-5; 15 bases map to TRBD2. The ends lost 5 bases at V and 7 bases at J; junction bases unmatched: 5. Germline CDR1 SNHLY, CDR2 FYNNEI. The CDR3 spans 15 residues. The CDR3 sequence is CASSRTSGGAGTQYF. In nucleotides, the CDR3 is TGTGCCAGCAGTCGGACTAGCGGGGGGGCGGGGACCCAGTACTTC.

This chain connects TRBV6-5 to TRBJ2-7, with 10 positions matching TRBD1. The CDR3 covers 15 residues. The V and J ends lost 4 bases and 4 bases, in that order; junction bases with no gene match: 7. Per germline, CDR1 MNHEY and CDR2 SVGAGI. The CDR3 protein is CASSSRDRGKYEQYV. The CDR3 nucleotides read TGTGCCAGCAGTTCCCGGGACAGGGGAAAATACGAGCAGTACGTC.

This clone has a handful of counts. For the CDR3, the DNA is TGTGCCAGCAGTTACCGGCGGGGGGGCAATGAGCAGTTCTTC. It encodes CASSYRRGGNEQFF. V gene TRBV6-5 combines with J gene TRBJ2-1, with 9 bases that match TRBD2. This CDR3 comprises 14 residues. J was trimmed by 6 bases and V by 2 bases; bases with no gene match: 2. CDR1 is MNHEY and CDR2 is SVGAGI in the germline V gene.

This clone has more than one count but fewer than ten. This sequence joins TRBV29-1 and TRBJ2-3; D not certain. Germline values: CDR1 SQVTM, CDR2 ANQGSEA. V was clipped by 3 bases and J by 2 bases, with 18 bases between them. This CDR3 has 16 amino acids. The CDR3 nucleotides are TGCAGCGTTGAGGGTTTGAACAGTCGATCCACAGATACGCAGTATTTT. It encodes CSVEGLNSRSTDTQYF.

This chain links TRBV24-1 with TRBJ1-5; the D gene is possibly TRBD1 (5 bases). The V end was cut by 7 bases, the J end by 1 base, with 7 bases between. Germline-derived CDR1 and CDR2 are KGHDR and SFDVKD. The CDR3 consists of 13 residues. The CDR3 coding sequence is TGTGCCACCAGGGGGGTGAGCAATCAGCCCCAGCATTTT. Translated, it gives CATRGVSNQPQHF.

This clone appeared once. The gene calls are TRBV7-9 and TRBJ1-1; D unresolved. There are 15 residues in the CDR3. V lost 5 bases and J lost 1, with 14 bases in between. Germline V gene data show CDR1 as SEHNR and CDR2 as FQNEAQ (reference sequence). The CDR3 DNA reads TGTGCCAGCAGCCCCGACCTGACAAGGAACACTGAAGCTTTCTTT. This translates into CASSPDLTRNTEAFF.